Listed here are 15 T cell receptor beta chains from one sample, sequenced in a study of blood T cell repertoires in COVID-19. The repertoire was sequenced with immunoSEQ multiplex PCR; TCRdb's copy has only in-frame clones and lacks some. In the table there are approximately 160,000 clones, just over 85% of which are singletons. Sequenced sample: peripheral blood. The source is a man aged 50-59 years with active or convalescent COVID-19.

V gene TRBV20-1 combines with J gene TRBJ2-5; D unresolved. Germline assignment: CDR1 DFQATT and CDR2 SNEGSKA (reference sequence). This CDR3 spans 10 amino acids. Trimming removed 3 bases from V and 10 bases from J, with 9 bases in between. This chain's CDR3 is CSASISSQYF. The CDR3 DNA is TGCAGTGCTAGTATCTCGAGCCAGTACTTC.

The chain has TRBV27 and TRBJ1-2; 8 nucleotides match TRBD1. The CDR3 is 12 amino acids. With 8 bases clipped from V and 7 bases from J, the junction kept 6 bases outside the gene matches. From germline, CDR1 is MNHEY and CDR2 SMNVEV (reference sequence). The CDR3 spells CASATGGGGYTF. For the CDR3, the DNA is TGTGCCAGCGCCACAGGGGGGGGTGGCTACACCTTC.

The chain joins TRBV7-9 to TRBJ1-4; 8 nucleotides match TRBD1. The CDR3 is 13 amino acids. V trimming: 5 bases; J trimming: 8 bases; junction bases outside the gene matches: 4. In germline, CDR1 is SEHNR, CDR2 FQNEAQ (reference sequence). The chain's CDR3 is CASSQDRVEKLFF. The CDR3 DNA reads as TGTGCCAGCAGCCAGGACAGGGTCGAAAAACTGTTTTTT.

Only one count was recorded for this clone. The V gene is TRBV6-5, the J gene TRBJ2-7; TRBD2 agrees at 7 bases. Germline CDR1 and CDR2: MNHEY and SVGAGI. CDR3 length: 15 amino acids. V lost 8 bases, J lost 0 bases, and 10 bases stayed unmatched. The CDR3 DNA reads TGTGCCAGCTGTTCCTTACGGGGGGACTCCTACGAGCAGTACTTC. This gives the protein CASCSLRGDSYEQYF.

The CDR3 nucleotides read TGTGCCAGCACTGACAGGGGTACTAGCAATCAGCCCCAGCATTTT. Its protein is CASTDRGTSNQPQHF. The rearrangement uses TRBV2 and TRBJ1-5; 8 nucleotides match TRBD1. Trimming removed 7 bases from V and 0 bases from J; junction bases left unmatched: 5. The CDR3 extends over 15 amino acids. Germline V gene data show CDR1 as SNHLY and CDR2 as FYNNEI.

The V gene is TRBV12-5, the J gene TRBJ2-2; 10 bases line up with TRBD2. The germline V gene encodes CDR1 LGHNT and CDR2 FRNRAP. This CDR3 comprises 16 residues. V trimming: 3 bases; J trimming: 1 base; junction bases outside the gene matches: 2. As DNA, the CDR3 is TGTGCTAGTGGTTTAAGGACTAGCGGGAACACCGGGGAGCTGTTTTTT. Protein: CASGLRTSGNTGELFF.

V and J are TRBV19 and TRBJ1-5; TRBD1 might be the D (5 bases). The germline CDR1 and CDR2 sequences are LNHDA and SQIVND (reference sequence). V lost 8 bases to trimming and J lost 4 bases, with 18 bases between them. The CDR3 has 15 amino acids. The CDR3 is CASELLTATNQPQHF. CDR3 in DNA: TGTGCCAGTGAACTTCTGACAGCTACAAATCAGCCCCAGCATTTT.

V gene TRBV7-7 combines with J gene TRBJ2-2; 7 bases fit TRBD2. The germline gives CDR1 SSHAT, CDR2 FNYEAQ (reference sequence). The CDR3 has 15 amino acids. CDR3 in amino acids: CALGRGGRSTGELFF. Here the CDR3 DNA reads TGTGCTCTCGGGCGGGGAGGGCGGAGCACCGGGGAGCTGTTTTTT.

The V gene is TRBV11-3, the J gene TRBJ2-7; a weak D match, TRBD2 (6 bases). V was pared by 6 bases and J by 2 bases, with 14 bases between. The CDR3 sequence is 14 residues long. Germline lookup yields CDR1 SGHNT and CDR2 YENEEA. The CDR3 loop is CASSLGTQAYEQYF. The DNA of the CDR3 is TGTGCCAGCAGTCTAGGGACTCAGGCCTACGAGCAGTACTTC.

This chain uses TRBV4-1 with TRBJ1-2, with TRBD1 matching 7 bases. V trimming: 2 bases; J trimming: 1 base; junction bases outside the gene matches: 1. The germline V gene encodes CDR1 MGHRA and CDR2 YSYEKL. CDR3 length equals 14 residues. CDR3 coding DNA: TGCGCCAGCAGCCAAACAGGGGTTAACTATGGCTACACCTTC. Its protein is CASSQTGVNYGYTF.

This sequence joins TRBV9 and TRBJ2-1; D might be TRBD2 (6 bases). The CDR3 sequence is 15 residues long. V was shortened by 0 bases and J by 4 bases, with 11 bases between the two germline ends. Germline V gene sequence: CDR1 SGDLS, CDR2 YYNGEE. In nucleotides, the CDR3 is TGTGCCAGCAGCGTAGGCGGGAACGGGTACAATGAGCAGTTCTTC. Translation gives CASSVGGNGYNEQFF.

The chain carries TRBV4-3 and TRBJ2-1, with 12 positions matching TRBD1. With 2 bases clipped from V and 9 bases from J, the junction kept 8 bases outside the gene matches. CDR3 length: 16 residues. Looked up from germline, CDR1 is LGHNA and CDR2 is YSLEER. The CDR3 is CASSQLPGQGAGEQFF. The CDR3 DNA reads as TGCGCCAGCAGCCAACTTCCGGGACAGGGGGCTGGTGAGCAGTTCTTC.

J is TRBJ2-1 and V is TRBV7-2, with 8 bases lining up with TRBD1. Germline CDR1 and CDR2: SGHTA and FQGNSA. The ends lost 2 bases at V and 4 bases at J; junction bases unmatched: 7. This CDR3 has 16 residues. The CDR3 reads CASSLFLGQGYNEQFF. For the CDR3, the DNA is TGTGCCAGCAGCTTATTCCTTGGACAGGGATACAATGAGCAGTTCTTC.

The rearrangement links TRBV7-9 to TRBJ1-6, with TRBD1 matching 10 bases. Germline V gene sequence: CDR1 SEHNR, CDR2 FQNEAQ (reference sequence). This CDR3 contains 14 residues. The V segment lost 5 bases and the J segment 8 bases; nucleotides outside the gene matches: 3. Here the CDR3 DNA reads TGTGCCAGCAGCCCGACAGGGGGCGATTCACCCCTCCACTTT. It codes for CASSPTGGDSPLHF. Full variable domain (outside the CDR3, taken from reference TRBV7-9 and TRBJ1-6): DTGVSQNPRHKITKRGQNVTFRCDPISEHNRLYWYRQTLGQGPEFLTYFQNEAQLEKSRLLSDRFSAERPKGSFSTLEIQRTEQGDSAMYLCASSPTGGDSPLHFGNGTRLTVT.

V and J are TRBV16 and TRBJ1-5; 7 nucleotides align to TRBD1. Trimming took 3 bases from V and 7 from J; bases not matched to a gene: 12. Germline CDR1 reads KGHSY; CDR2 reads FQNENV. This CDR3 is built from 16 residues. The CDR3 loop is CASSHSDRVDGQPQHF. Written as DNA, the CDR3 is TGTGCCAGCAGCCATTCCGACAGGGTGGACGGACAGCCCCAGCATTTT. Together with reference TRBV16 and TRBJ1-5, the CDR3 gives the full variable domain: GEEVAQTPKHLVRGEGQKAKLYCAPIKGHSYVFWYQQVLKNEFKFLISFQNENVFDETGMPKERFSAKCLPNSPCSLEIQATKLEDSAVYFCASSHSDRVDGQPQHFGDGTRLSIL.